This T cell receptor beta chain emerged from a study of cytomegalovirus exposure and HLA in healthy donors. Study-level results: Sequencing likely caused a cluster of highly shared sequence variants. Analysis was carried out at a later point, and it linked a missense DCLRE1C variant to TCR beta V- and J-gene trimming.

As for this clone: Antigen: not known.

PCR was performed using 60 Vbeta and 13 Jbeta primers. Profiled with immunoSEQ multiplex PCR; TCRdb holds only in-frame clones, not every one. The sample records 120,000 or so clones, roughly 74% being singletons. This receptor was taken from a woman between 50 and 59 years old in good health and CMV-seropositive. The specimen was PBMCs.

CDR3 in DNA: TGTGCCAGCAGTTCCGGGACAGACTCTGGCTACACCTTC. Translation gives CASSSGTDSGYTF. J is TRBJ1-2 and V is TRBV7-6, with 7 bases identical to TRBD1. V was clipped by 6 bases and J by 7 bases; unmatched bases: 8. This CDR3 is built from 13 residues. Germline V lookup: CDR1 SGHVS, CDR2 FNYEAQ.